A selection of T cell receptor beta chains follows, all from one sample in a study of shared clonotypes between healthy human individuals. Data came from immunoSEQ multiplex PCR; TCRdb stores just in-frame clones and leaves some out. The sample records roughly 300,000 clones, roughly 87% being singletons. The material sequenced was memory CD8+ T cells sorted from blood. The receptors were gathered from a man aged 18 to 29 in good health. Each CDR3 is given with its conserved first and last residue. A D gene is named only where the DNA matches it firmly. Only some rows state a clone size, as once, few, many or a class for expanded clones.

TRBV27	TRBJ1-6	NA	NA	TGTGCCAGCAGTTCCTCCTATAATTCACCCCTCCACTTT	CASSSSYNSPLHF
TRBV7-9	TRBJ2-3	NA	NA	TGTGCCAGCAGCTTGGCCCTGAGGGGTTGGGATACGCAGTATTTT	CASSLALRGWDTQYF
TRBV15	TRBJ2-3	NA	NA	TGTGCCACCAGCAGGGGAATCCCAGATACGCAGTATTTT	CATSRGIPDTQYF
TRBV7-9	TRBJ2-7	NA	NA	TGTGCCAGCAGCTCCAGCCAGGGGCCCGTCCTCTACGAGCAGTACTTC	CASSSSQGPVLYEQYF
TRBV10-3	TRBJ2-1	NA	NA	TGTGCCATCAGTGATCCGGACGGAAGCTACAATGAGCAGTTCTTC	CAISDPDGSYNEQFF
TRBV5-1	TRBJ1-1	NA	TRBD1	TGCGCCAGCAGCGAGGACAGGGCAGAACTTAACACTGAAGCTTTCTTT	CASSEDRAELNTEAFF
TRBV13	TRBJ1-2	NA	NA	TGTGCCAGCAGCTCGACATCCCGGGAGTTTGGCTACACCTTC	CASSSTSREFGYTF
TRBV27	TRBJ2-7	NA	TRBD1	TGTGCCAGCGCCTCGCAGGGGGCCTACGAGCAGTACTTC	CASASQGAYEQYF
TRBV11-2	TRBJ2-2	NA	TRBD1	TGTGCCAGCAGCTTAGTTACAGGGGGCGACACCGGGGAGCTGTTTTTT	CASSLVTGGDTGELFF
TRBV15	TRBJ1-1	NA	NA	TGTGCCACCAGCAGAGACATACAGCCCTGGAACACTGAAGCTTTCTTT	CATSRDIQPWNTEAFF
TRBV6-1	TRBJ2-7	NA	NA	TGTGCCAGCAGTGAAGCGTTAGGCTACGAGCAGTACTTC	CASSEALGYEQYF
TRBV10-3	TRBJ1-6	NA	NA	TGTGCCATCAGTGACATTTCCAGCTCCTATAATTCACCCCTCCACTTT	CAISDISSSYNSPLHF
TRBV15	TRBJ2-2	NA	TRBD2	TGTGCCACTGGCGGCGGACTAGCGGCTGACACCGGGGAGCTGTTTTTT	CATGGGLAADTGELFF
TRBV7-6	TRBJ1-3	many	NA	TGTGCCAGCAGCTCAATCATCGGGCAGCCCTCTGGAAACACCATATATTTT	CASSSIIGQPSGNTIYF